The source of this T cell receptor beta chain is a study of blood T cells in healthy people across ages. The study, taken as a whole, reports: The fall in TCR beta diversity per million T cells was roughly linear with age.

Details on this clonotype: Its cognate antigen is unknown.

V was trimmed by 5 bases and J by 4 bases, leaving 18 bases between them. From germline, CDR1 is DFQATT and CDR2 SNEGSKA (reference sequence). The CDR3 has 16 residues. In terms of origin and age, donors were healthy Caucasian individuals from Russia aged roughly 6 to 100. Primers used in a second PCR of about 6 to 11 cycles were a sample-barcoded 5' primer and a J-beta primer mix. Every cDNA molecule bore a tag from a template-switch adaptor containing 12 random nucleotides. TCRdb ran MiXCR on the 5' RACE reads and lists one entry per CDR3 protein. Here the sample spans about 770,000 distinct CDR3 sequences, approximately 48% being singletons.

The rearrangement links TRBV20-1 to TRBJ1-6; weak D call: TRBD1 (5 bases). Material for sequencing was blood. This receptor was taken from a man aged 55 to 70 in good health. As DNA, the CDR3 is TGCAGTGCTCCCCTCGGGCGGGGGTCTTATAATTCACCCCTCCACTTT. Protein sequence: CSAPLGRGSYNSPLHF.